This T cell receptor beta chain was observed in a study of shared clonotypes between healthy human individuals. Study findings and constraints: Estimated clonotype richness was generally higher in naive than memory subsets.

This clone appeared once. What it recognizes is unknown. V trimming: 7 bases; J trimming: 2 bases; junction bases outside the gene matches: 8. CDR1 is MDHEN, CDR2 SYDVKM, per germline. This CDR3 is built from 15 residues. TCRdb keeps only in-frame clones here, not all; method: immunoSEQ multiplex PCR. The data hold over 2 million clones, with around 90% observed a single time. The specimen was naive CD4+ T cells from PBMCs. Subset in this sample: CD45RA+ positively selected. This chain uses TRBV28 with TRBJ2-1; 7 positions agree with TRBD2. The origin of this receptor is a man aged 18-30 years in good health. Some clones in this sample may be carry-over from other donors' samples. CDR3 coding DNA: TGTGCCAGCACCTTAGGGCTAGCGGCCTACAATGAGCAGTTCTTC. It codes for CASTLGLAAYNEQFF.